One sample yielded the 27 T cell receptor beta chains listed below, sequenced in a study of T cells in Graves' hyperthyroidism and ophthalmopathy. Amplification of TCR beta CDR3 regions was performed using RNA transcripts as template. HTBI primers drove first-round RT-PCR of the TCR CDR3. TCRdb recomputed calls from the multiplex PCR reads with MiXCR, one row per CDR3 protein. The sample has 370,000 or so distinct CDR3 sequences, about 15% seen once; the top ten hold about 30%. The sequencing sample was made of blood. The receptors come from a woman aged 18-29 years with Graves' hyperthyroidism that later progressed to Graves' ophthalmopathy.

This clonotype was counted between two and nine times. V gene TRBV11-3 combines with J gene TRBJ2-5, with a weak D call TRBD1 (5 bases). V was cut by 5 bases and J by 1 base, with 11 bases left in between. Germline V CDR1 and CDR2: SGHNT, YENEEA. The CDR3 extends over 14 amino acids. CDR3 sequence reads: CASSQGVSQETQYF. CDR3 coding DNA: TGTGCCAGCAGCCAAGGGGTCTCCCAAGAGACCCAGTACTTC.

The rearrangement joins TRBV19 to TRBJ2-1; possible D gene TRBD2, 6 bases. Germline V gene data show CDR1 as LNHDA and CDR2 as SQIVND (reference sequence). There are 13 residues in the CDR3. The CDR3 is CGREESYFDEQFF. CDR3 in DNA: TGTGGGCGGGAAGAGAGTTACTTCGATGAGCAGTTCTTC.

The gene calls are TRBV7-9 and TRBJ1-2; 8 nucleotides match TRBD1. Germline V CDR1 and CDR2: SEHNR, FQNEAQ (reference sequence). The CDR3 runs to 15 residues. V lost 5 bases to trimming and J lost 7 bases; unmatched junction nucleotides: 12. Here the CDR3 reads CASSGPNPDRVGYTF. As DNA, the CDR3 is TGTGCCAGCAGCGGACCGAATCCGGACAGGGTTGGCTACACCTTC.

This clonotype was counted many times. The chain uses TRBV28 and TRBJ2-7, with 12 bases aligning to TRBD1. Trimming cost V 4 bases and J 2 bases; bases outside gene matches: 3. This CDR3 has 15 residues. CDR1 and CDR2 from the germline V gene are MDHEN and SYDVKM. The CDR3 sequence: CASSSGQGAPYEQYF. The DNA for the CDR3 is TGTGCCAGCAGTTCGGGACAGGGGGCTCCCTACGAGCAGTACTTC.

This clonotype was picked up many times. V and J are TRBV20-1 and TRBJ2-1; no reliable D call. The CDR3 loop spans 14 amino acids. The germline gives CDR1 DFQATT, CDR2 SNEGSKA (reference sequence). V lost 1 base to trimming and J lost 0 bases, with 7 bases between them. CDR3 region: CSARGASSYNEQFF. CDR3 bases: TGCAGTGCTAGAGGCGCAAGCTCCTACAATGAGCAGTTCTTC.

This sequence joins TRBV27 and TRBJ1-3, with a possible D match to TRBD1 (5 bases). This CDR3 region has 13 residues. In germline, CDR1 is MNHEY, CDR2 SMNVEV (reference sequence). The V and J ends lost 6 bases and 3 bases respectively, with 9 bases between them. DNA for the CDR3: TGTGCCAGCAGCCGGGGACTTGGAAACACCATATATTTT. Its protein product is CASSRGLGNTIYF.

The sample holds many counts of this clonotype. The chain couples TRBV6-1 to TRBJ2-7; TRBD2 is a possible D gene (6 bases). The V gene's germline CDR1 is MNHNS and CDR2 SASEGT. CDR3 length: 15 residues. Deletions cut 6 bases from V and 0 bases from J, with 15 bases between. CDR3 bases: TGTGCCAGCAGGACGGGGGATGGGAGCTCCTACGAGCAGTACTTC. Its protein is CASRTGDGSSYEQYF.

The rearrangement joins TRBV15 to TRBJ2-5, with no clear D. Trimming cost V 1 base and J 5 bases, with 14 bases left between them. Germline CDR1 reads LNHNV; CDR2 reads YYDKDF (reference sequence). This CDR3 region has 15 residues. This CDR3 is CATSRAANAAETQYF. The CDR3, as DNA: TGTGCCACCAGCAGAGCGGCTAACGCCGCGGAGACCCAGTACTTC. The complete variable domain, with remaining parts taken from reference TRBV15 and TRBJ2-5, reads DAMVIQNPRYQVTQFGKPVTLSCSQTLNHNVMYWYQQKSSQAPKLLFHYYDKDFNNEADTPDNFQSRRPNTSFCFLDIRSPGLGDTAMYLCATSRAANAAETQYFGPGTRLLVL.

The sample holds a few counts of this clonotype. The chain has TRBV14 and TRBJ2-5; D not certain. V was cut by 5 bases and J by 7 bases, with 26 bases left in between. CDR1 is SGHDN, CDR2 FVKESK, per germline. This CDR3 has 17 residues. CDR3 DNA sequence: TGTGCCAGCAGCTTAAATGAGCAGACGGCGGCTCCCAGGACCCAGTACTTC. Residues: CASSLNEQTAAPRTQYF.

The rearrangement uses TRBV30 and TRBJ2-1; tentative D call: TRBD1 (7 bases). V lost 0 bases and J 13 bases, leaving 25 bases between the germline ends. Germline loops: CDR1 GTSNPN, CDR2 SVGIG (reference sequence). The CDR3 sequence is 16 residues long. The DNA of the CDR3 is TGTGCCTGGAGTGTTATTCTAGGGGGCCGGGGCGGGAAACAGTTCTTC. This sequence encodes CAWSVILGGRGGKQFF.

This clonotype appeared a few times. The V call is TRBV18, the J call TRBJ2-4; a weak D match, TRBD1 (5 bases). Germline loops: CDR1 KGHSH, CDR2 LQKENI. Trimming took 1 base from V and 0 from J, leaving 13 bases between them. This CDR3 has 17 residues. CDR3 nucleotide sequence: TGTGCCAGCTCACCACAGGCAGGGCACCAAGCCAAAAACATTCAGTACTTC. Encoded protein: CASSPQAGHQAKNIQYF.

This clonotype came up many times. CDR3 in amino acids: CASSLGSTGELFF. As DNA, the CDR3 is TGTGCCAGCAGCTTAGGGTCCACCGGGGAGCTGTTTTTT. The V call is TRBV7-9, the J call TRBJ2-2, with D unresolved. The CDR3 loop spans 13 amino acids. CDR1 SEHNR and CDR2 FQNEAQ come from the germline V gene (reference sequence). V shed 1 base and J shed 4 bases, with 4 bases lying between them.

Written as DNA, the CDR3 is TGTGCCAGCAGTTATCTAGCAGGGTTGGGGGCCGGGGAGCTGTTTTTT. It is translated as CASSYLAGLGAGELFF. This rearrangement joins TRBV6-2 or TRBV6-3 to TRBJ2-2, with D perhaps matching TRBD1 or TRBD2 (5 bases each). Between the trimmed V and J ends, which lost 3 bases and 6 bases, there was a span of 17 bases. CDR1 is MNHEY, CDR2 SVGEGT, per germline. The CDR3 is made up of 16 amino acids.

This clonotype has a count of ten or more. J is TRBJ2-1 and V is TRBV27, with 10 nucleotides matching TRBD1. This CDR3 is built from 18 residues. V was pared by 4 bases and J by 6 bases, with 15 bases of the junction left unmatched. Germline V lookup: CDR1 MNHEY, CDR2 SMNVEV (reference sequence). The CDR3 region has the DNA TGTGCCAGCAGTTCAACCACCGGGACAGGGGTTTTGGTCAATGAGCAGTTCTTC. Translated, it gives CASSSTTGTGVLVNEQFF.

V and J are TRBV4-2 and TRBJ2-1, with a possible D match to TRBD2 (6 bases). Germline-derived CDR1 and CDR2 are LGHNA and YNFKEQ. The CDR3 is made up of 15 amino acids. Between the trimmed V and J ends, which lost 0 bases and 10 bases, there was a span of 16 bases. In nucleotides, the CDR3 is TGTGCCAGCAGCCAAGAGGAATTTAGCGGTAGGGAGCAGTTCTTC. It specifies CASSQEEFSGREQFF.

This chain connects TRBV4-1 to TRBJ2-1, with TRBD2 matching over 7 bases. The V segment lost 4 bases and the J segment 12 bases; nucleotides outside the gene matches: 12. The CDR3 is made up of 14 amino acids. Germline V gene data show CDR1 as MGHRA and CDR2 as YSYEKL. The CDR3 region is CASSPGPAGVGQFF. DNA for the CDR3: TGCGCCAGCAGCCCCGGGCCGGCGGGAGTAGGGCAGTTCTTC.

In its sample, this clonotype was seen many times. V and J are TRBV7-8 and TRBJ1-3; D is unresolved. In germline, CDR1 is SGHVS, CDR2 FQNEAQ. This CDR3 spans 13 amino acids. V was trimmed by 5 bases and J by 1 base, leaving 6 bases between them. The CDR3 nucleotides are TGTGCCAGCAGCCGCCCATCTGGAAACACCATATATTTT. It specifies CASSRPSGNTIYF.

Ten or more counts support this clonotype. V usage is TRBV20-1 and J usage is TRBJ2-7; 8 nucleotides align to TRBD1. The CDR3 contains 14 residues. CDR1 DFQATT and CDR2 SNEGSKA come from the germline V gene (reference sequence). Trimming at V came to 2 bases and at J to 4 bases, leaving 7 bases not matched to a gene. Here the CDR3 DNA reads TGCAGTGCTAGACCTCTGGACAGGGAGTACGAGCAGTACTTC. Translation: CSARPLDREYEQYF.

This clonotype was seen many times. The CDR3 is CAWTAGQINYGYTF. The DNA for the CDR3 is TGTGCCTGGACCGCCGGACAGATTAACTATGGCTACACCTTC. This sequence joins TRBV30 and TRBJ1-2, with D possibly TRBD1 on 6 matching bases. V lost 4 bases, J lost 1 base, and 13 bases lay in between. Germline-derived CDR1 and CDR2 are GTSNPN and SVGIG (reference sequence). The CDR3 consists of 14 residues.

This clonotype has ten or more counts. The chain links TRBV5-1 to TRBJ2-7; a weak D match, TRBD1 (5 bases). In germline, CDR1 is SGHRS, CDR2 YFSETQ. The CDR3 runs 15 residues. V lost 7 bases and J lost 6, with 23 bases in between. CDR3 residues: CASSPFPPPRGEQYF. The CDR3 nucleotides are TGCGCCAGCTCCCCCTTTCCCCCTCCAAGGGGCGAGCAGTACTTC. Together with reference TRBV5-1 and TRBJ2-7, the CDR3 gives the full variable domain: KAGVTQTPRYLIKTRGQQVTLSCSPISGHRSVSWYQQTPGQGLQFLFEYFSETQRNKGNFPGRFSGRQFSNSRSEMNVSTLELGDSALYLCASSPFPPPRGEQYFGPGTRLTVT.

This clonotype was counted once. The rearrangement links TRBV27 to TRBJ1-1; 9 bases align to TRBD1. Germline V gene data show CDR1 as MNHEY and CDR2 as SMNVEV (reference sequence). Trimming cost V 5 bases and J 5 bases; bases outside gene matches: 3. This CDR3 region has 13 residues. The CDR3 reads CASSTTGGTEAFF. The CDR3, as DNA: TGTGCCAGCAGTACGACAGGGGGTACTGAAGCTTTCTTT.

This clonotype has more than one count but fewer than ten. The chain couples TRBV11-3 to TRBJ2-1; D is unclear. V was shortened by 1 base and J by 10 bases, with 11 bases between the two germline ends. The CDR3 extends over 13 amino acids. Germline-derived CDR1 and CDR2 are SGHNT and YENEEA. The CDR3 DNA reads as TGTGCCAGCAGCTTAGTCACGGGCTCCGAGCAGTTCTTC. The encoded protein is CASSLVTGSEQFF.

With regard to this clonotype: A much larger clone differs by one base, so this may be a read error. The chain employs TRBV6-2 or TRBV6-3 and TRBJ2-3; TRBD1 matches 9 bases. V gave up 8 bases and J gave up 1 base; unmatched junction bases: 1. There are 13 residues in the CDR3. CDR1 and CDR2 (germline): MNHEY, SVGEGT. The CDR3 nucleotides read TGTGCCAGCGGGACAGGGCGCACAGATACGCAGTATTTT. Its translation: CASGTGRTDTQYF.

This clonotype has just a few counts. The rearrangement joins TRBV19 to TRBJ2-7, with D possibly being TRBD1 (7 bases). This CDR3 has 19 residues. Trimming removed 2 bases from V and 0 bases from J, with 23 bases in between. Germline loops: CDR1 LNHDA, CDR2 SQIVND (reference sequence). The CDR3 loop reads CASSIRGQKEGRSSYEQYF. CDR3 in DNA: TGTGCCAGTAGTATAAGGGGACAGAAGGAGGGCCGAAGCTCCTACGAGCAGTACTTC.

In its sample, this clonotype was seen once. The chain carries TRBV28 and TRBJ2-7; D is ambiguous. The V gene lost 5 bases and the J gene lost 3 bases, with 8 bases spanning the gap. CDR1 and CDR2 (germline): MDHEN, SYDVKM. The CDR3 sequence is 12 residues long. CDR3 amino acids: CASSRIGYEQYF. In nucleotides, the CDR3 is TGTGCCAGCAGTAGGATAGGCTACGAGCAGTACTTC.

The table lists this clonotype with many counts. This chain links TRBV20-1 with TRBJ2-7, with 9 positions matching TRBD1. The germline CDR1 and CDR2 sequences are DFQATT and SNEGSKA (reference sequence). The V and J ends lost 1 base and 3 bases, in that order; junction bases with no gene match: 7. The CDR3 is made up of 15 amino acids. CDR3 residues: CSARASGDRVYEQYF. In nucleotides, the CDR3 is TGCAGTGCTAGAGCGTCGGGGGACAGGGTCTACGAGCAGTACTTC.

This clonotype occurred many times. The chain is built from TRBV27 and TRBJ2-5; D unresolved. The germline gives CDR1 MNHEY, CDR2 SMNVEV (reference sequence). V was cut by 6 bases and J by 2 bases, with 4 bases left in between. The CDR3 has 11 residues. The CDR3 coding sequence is TGTGCCAGCAGCTCACAAGAGACCCAGTACTTC. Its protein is CASSSQETQYF.